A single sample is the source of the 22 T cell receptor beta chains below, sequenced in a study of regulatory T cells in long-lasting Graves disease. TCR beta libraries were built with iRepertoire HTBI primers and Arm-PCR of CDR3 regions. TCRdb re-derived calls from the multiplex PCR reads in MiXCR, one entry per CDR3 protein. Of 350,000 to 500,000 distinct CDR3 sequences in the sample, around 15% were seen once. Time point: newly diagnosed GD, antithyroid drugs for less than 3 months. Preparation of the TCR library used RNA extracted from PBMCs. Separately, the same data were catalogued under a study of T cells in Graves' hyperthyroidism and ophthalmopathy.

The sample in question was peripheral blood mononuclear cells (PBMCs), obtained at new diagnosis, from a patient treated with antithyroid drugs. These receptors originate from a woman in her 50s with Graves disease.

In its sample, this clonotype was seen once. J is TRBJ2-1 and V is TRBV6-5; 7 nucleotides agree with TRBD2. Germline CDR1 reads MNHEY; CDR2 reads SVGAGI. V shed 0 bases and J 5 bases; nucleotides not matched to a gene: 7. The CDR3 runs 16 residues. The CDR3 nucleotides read TGTGCCAGCAGTTACTCGACGGGGGGATTCGACAATGAGCAGTTCTTC. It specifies CASSYSTGGFDNEQFF.

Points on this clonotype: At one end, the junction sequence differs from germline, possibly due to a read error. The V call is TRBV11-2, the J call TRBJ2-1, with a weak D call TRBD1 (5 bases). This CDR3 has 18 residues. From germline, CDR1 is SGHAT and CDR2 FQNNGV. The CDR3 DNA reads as TGTGCCAGCAGCTTAGGGGGCGGAGTTTTAAGCTCCTACGATGAGCAGTTCTTC. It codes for CASSLGGGVLSSYDEQFF.

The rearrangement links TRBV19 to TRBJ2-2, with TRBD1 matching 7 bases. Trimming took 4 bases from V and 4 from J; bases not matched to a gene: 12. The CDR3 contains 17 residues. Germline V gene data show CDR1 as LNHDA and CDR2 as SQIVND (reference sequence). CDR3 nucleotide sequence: TGTGCCAGTAGTACCTTGGGACAGCAACGGGTCACCGGGGAGCTGTTTTTT. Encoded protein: CASSTLGQQRVTGELFF.

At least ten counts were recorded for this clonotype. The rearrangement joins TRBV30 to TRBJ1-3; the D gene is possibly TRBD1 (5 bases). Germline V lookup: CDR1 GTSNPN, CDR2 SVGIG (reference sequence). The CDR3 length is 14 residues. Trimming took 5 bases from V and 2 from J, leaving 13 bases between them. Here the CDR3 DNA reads TGTGCCTGGGGGGGTAGGGGAACTGGAAACACCATATATTTT. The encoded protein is CAWGGRGTGNTIYF.

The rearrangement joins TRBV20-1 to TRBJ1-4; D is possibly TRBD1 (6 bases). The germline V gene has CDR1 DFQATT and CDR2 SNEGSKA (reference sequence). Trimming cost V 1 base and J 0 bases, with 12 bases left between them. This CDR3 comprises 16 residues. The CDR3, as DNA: TGCAGTGCTAGAGTGCGGGGGGCCCCAACTAATGAAAAACTGTTTTTT. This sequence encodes CSARVRGAPTNEKLFF.

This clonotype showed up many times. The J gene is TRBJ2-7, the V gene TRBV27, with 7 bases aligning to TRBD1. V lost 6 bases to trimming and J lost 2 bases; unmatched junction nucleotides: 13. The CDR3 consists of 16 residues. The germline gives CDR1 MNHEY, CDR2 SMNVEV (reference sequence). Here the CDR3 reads CASSLRKGDSPYEQYF. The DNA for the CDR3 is TGTGCCAGCAGCCTAAGGAAGGGGGACAGCCCCTACGAGCAGTACTTC.

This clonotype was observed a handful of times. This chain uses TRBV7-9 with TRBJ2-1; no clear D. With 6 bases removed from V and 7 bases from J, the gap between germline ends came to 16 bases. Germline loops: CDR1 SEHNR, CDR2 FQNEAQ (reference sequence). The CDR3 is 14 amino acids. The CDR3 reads CASREGAVGNEQFF. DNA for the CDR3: TGTGCCAGCAGGGAAGGCGCCGTAGGGAATGAGCAGTTCTTC.

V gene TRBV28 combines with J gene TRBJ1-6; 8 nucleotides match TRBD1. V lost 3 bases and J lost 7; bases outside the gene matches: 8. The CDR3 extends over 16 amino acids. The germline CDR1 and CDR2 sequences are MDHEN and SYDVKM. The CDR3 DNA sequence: TGTGCCAGCAGTTTTTATTCAGGGGGCGGCAATTCACCCCTCCACTTT. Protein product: CASSFYSGGGNSPLHF.

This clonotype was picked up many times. This chain's CDR3 is CAWSRGQANSPLHF. The CDR3 coding sequence is TGTGCCTGGAGCCGAGGACAAGCTAATTCACCCCTCCACTTT. V gene TRBV30 combines with J gene TRBJ1-6, with D tentatively TRBD1 (5 bases). Germline V gene sequence: CDR1 GTSNPN, CDR2 SVGIG (reference sequence). The V and J ends lost 3 bases and 6 bases respectively, with 12 bases between them. The length of the CDR3 is 14 residues.

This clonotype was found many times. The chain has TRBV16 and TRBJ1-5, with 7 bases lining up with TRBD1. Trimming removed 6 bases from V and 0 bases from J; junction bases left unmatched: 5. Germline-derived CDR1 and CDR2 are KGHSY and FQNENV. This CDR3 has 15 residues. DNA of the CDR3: TGTGCCAGCAGACAGGACAGGATTAGCAATCAGCCCCAGCATTTT. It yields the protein CASRQDRISNQPQHF.

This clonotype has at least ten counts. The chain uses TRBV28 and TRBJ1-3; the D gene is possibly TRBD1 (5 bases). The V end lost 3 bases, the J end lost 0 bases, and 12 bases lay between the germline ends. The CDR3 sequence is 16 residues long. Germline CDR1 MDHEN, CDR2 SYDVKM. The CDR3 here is CASSFPGTRSGNTIYF. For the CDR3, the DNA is TGTGCCAGCAGTTTTCCAGGGACCCGCTCTGGAAACACCATATATTTT.

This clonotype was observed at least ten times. CDR3 protein: CASSPASGSPSDTQYF. The CDR3, as DNA: TGTGCCAGCAGTCCGGCTAGCGGGAGCCCCTCAGATACGCAGTATTTT. This rearrangement joins TRBV28 to TRBJ2-3, with 10 bases that match TRBD2. Germline loops: CDR1 MDHEN, CDR2 SYDVKM. This CDR3 has 16 amino acids. V lost 5 bases to trimming and J lost 4 bases; unmatched junction nucleotides: 9.

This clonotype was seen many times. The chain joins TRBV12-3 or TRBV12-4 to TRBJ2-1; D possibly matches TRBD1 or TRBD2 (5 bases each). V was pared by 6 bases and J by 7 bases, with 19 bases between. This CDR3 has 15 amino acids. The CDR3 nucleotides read TGTGCCAGCAGATCCGGGACGTCGAGCCTTAATGAGCAGTTCTTC. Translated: CASRSGTSSLNEQFF.

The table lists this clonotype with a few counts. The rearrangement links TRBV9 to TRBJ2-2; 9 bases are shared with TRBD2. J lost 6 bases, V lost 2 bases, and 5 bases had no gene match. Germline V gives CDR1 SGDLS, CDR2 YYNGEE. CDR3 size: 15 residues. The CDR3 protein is CASSVTSGLPGELFF. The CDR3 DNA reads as TGTGCCAGCAGCGTCACTAGCGGGCTCCCCGGGGAGCTGTTTTTT.

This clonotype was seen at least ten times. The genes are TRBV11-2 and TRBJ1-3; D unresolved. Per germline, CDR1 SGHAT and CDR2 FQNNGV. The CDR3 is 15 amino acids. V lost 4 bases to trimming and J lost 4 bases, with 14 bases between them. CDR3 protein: CASSWVDGLGNTIYF. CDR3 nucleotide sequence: TGTGCCAGCAGCTGGGTGGACGGTTTGGGAAACACCATATATTTT.

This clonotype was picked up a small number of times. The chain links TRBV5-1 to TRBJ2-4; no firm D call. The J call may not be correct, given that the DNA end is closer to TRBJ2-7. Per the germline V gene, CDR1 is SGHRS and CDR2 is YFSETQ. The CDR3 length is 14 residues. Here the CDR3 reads CASSHGGVSYEQYF. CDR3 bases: TGCGCCAGCAGCCACGGCGGAGTCTCCTACGAGCAGTACTTC.

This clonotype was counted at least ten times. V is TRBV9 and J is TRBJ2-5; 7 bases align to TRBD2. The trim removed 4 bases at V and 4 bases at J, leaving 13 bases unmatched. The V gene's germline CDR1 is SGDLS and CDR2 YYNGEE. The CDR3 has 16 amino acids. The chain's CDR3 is CASSLGGEGWRETQYF. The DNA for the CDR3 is TGTGCCAGCAGCCTCGGCGGGGAGGGATGGCGAGAGACCCAGTACTTC.

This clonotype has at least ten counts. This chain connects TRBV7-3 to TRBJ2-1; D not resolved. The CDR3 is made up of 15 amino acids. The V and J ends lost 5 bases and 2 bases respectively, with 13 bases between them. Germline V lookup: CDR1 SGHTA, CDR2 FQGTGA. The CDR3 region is CASSPIPGPYNEQFF. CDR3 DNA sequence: TGTGCCAGCAGCCCTATTCCGGGCCCCTACAATGAGCAGTTCTTC.

This CDR3 is CASSRSVEETQYF. The DNA for the CDR3 is TGTGCCAGTAGTCGTAGCGTCGAAGAGACCCAGTACTTC. This sequence joins TRBV19 and TRBJ2-5, with D tentatively TRBD2 (5 bases). The ends were cut back, 5 bases at V and 3 bases at J, with 10 bases in the middle. The CDR3 loop spans 13 amino acids. The germline CDR1 and CDR2 sequences are LNHDA and SQIVND (reference sequence).

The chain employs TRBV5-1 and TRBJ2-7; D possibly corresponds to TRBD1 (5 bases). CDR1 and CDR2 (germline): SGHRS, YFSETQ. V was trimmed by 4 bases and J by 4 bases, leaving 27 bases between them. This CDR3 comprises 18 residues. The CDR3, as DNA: TGCGCCAGCAGCCCGGGTAAGGGGCTACGATTCCAAAAATACGAGCAGTACTTC. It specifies CASSPGKGLRFQKYEQYF.

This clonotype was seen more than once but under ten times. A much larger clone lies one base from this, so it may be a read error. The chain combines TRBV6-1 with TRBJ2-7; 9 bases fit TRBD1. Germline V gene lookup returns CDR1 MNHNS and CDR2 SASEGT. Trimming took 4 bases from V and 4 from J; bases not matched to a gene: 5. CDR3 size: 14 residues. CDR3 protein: CASSGGTGRYEQYF. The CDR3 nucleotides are TGTGCCAGCAGTGGTGGGACAGGGCGATACGAGCAGTACTTC.

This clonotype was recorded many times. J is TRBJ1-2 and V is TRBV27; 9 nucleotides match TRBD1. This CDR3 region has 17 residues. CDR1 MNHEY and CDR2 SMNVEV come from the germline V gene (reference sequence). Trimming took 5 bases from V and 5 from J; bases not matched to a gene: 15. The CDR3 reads CASSPRDREGAFYGYTF. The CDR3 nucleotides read TGTGCCAGCAGTCCTCGGGACAGGGAGGGGGCCTTTTATGGCTACACCTTC.